Listed here are 10 T cell receptor beta chains from one sample, sequenced in a study of blood T cells in healthy people across ages. Using a J-beta primer mix together with a sample-barcoded 5' primer, a second PCR was run for roughly 7 to 12 cycles. TCRdb reanalysed the 5' RACE reads using MiXCR and keeps one entry per CDR3 protein. The data hold about 290,000 distinct CDR3 sequences, with 27% observed a single time. Material for sequencing was blood. These TCRs come from a woman in her 70s in good health.

The V gene is TRBV20-1, the J gene TRBJ2-1, with 8 bases matching TRBD2. The J segment lost 8 bases and the V segment lost 1 base, leaving 7 bases of the junction unmatched. CDR1 is DFQATT and CDR2 is SNEGSKA in the germline V gene (reference sequence). CDR3 length: 14 residues. The CDR3 region is CSARVAGGGDEQFF. The CDR3 DNA reads TGCAGTGCTAGAGTGGCGGGAGGAGGCGATGAGCAGTTCTTC.

This clonotype occurred a few times. This rearrangement joins TRBV19 to TRBJ2-7; no definite D call. CDR1 and CDR2 from the germline V gene are LNHDA and SQIVND (reference sequence). CDR3 length: 14 residues. V was shortened by 5 bases and J by 0 bases, with 11 bases between the two germline ends. For the CDR3, the DNA is TGTGCCAGTAGTCTCCGCGTTAGCTCCTACGAGCAGTACTTC. Amino acid sequence: CASSLRVSSYEQYF.

The CDR3 loop is CASSEGRGQNYGYTF. CDR3 nucleotides: TGTGCCAGCAGCGAGGGCAGGGGGCAGAACTATGGCTACACCTTC. The chain recombines TRBV6-5 with TRBJ1-2, with 8 bases aligning to TRBD1. The CDR3 length is 15 residues. V shed 6 bases, J shed 2 bases, and the junction held 8 bases outside the gene matches. Germline V gives CDR1 MNHEY, CDR2 SVGAGI.

The V gene is TRBV18, the J gene TRBJ1-3; unclear D gene. Germline loops: CDR1 KGHSH, CDR2 LQKENI. The CDR3 covers 17 residues. V was cut by 1 base and J by 0 bases, with 13 bases left in between. Here the CDR3 reads CASSPQQDPHSGNTIYF. CDR3 DNA: TGTGCCAGCTCACCACAGCAGGACCCCCACTCTGGAAACACCATATATTTT.

This rearrangement joins TRBV7-6 to TRBJ2-5; D is unclear. V was trimmed by 1 base and J by 4 bases, leaving 7 bases between them. Germline V lookup: CDR1 SGHVS, CDR2 FNYEAQ. The CDR3 consists of 13 residues. Written as DNA, the CDR3 is TGTGCCAGCAGCTTAGGGAACGTAGAGACCCAGTACTTC. It is translated as CASSLGNVETQYF. The whole variable domain, remainder taken from reference TRBV7-6 and TRBJ2-5, is GAGVSQSPRYKVTKRGQDVALRCDPISGHVSLYWYRQALGQGPEFLTYFNYEAQQDKSGLPNDRFSAERPEGSISTLTIQRTEQRDSAMYRCASSLGNVETQYFGPGTRLLVL.

This chain uses TRBV6-2 or TRBV6-3 with TRBJ2-1; D uncertain. This CDR3 contains 15 residues. V was cut by 6 bases and J by 0 bases, with 12 bases left in between. Germline CDR1 is MNHEY and CDR2 is SVGEGT. CDR3 bases: TGTGCCAGCAGCGATCGGGTGAGCTCCTACAATGAGCAGTTCTTC. As protein: CASSDRVSSYNEQFF.

For this clonotype: The CDR3 does not end in the conserved phenylalanine or tryptophan, so this is likely a read error. Because the CDR3's place on the DNA is in doubt, the DNA is left out and the CDR3 is given as listed by TCRdb. The chain has TRBV24-1 and TRBJ2-5; the table's D call, TRBD1, has no DNA check behind it. The CDR3 extends over 14 residues, inclusive of both ends. Germline lookup yields CDR1 KGHDR and CDR2 SFDVKD. CDR3 protein: CATSDPLPGQDIFS.

This clonotype was found many times. In DNA, the CDR3 is TGTGCCAGCAGCCCGACTCCCTCGGCAGGGCAGAGCAATCAGCCCCAGCATTTT. The encoded protein is CASSPTPSAGQSNQPQHF. The V and J genes are TRBV7-2 and TRBJ1-5, with D possibly being TRBD1 (5 bases). The germline CDR1 and CDR2 sequences are SGHTA and FQGNSA. This CDR3 is built from 18 residues. V was cut by 5 bases and J by 1 base, with 21 bases left in between.

This clonotype appeared a few times. The J gene is TRBJ2-6, the V gene TRBV5-5; no clear D. Trimming removed 3 bases from V and 3 bases from J, with 10 bases in between. The germline gives CDR1 SGHKS, CDR2 YYEKEE (reference sequence). The CDR3 is 15 residues long. CDR3 DNA sequence: TGTGCCAGCAGCTCGCTCTCCCTTGGGGCCAACGTCCTGACTTTC. Protein: CASSSLSLGANVLTF.

Many counts were recorded for this clonotype. This rearrangement joins TRBV19 to TRBJ2-1, with 10 nucleotides matching TRBD2. This CDR3 contains 14 residues. CDR1 is LNHDA and CDR2 is SQIVND in the germline V gene (reference sequence). V was pared by 6 bases and J by 1 base, with 0 bases of the junction left unmatched. CDR3 loop: CASRTSGSYNEQFF. The CDR3 nucleotides are TGTGCCAGTAGGACTAGCGGGTCCTACAATGAGCAGTTCTTC.